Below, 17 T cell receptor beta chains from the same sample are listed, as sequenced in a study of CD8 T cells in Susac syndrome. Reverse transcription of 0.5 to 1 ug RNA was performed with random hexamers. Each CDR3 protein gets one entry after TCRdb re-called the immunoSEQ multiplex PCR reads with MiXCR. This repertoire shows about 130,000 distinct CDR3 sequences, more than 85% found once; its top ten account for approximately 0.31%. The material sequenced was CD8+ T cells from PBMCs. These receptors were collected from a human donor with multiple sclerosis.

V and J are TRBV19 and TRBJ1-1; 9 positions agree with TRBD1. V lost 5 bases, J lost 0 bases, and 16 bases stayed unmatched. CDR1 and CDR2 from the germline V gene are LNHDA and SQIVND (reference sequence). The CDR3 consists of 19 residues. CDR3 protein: CASSPPGQGKGLMNTEAFF. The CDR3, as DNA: TGTGCCAGTAGTCCACCCGGACAGGGGAAGGGGCTGATGAACACTGAAGCTTTCTTT.

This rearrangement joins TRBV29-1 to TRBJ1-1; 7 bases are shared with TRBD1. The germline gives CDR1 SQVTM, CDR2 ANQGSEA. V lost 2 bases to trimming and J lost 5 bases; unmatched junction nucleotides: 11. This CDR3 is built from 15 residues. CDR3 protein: CSVESLQGRGTEAFF. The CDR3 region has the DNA TGCAGCGTTGAAAGTTTACAGGGGAGGGGGACTGAAGCTTTCTTT.

The CDR3 loop is CATKAPTRVAEAFF. CDR3 sequence (DNA): TGTGCCACCAAGGCCCCAACGAGGGTAGCTGAAGCTTTCTTT. The rearrangement uses TRBV2 and TRBJ1-1; D remains unclear. Germline loops: CDR1 SNHLY, CDR2 FYNNEI. Trimming left V 10 bases short and J 6 bases short, with 21 bases between. The CDR3 has 14 residues.

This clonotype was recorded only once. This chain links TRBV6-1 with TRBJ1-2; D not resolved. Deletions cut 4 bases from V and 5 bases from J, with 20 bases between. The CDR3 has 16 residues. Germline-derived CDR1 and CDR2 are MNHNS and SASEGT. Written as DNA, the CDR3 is TGTGCCAGCAGTGGCCGTCCCACAGTACCTCAATATGGCTACACCTTC. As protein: CASSGRPTVPQYGYTF.

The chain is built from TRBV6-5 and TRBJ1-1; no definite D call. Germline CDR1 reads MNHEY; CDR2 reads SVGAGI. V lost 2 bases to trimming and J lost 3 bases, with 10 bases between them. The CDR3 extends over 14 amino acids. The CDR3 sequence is CASSYGRLDTEAFF. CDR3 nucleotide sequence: TGTGCCAGCAGTTACGGGAGGTTGGACACTGAAGCTTTCTTT.

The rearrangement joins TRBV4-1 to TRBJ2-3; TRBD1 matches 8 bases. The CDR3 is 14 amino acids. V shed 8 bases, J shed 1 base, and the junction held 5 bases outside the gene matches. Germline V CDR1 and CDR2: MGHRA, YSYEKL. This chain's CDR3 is CASQGAPGTDTQYF. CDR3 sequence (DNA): TGCGCCAGCCAGGGGGCGCCCGGCACAGATACGCAGTATTTT.

Written as DNA, the CDR3 is TGTGCCAGCAGTGACTCAGGGCTAGCGGACACCGGGGAGCTGTTTTTT. Amino acids: CASSDSGLADTGELFF. The chain uses TRBV6-4 and TRBJ2-2, with 7 bases aligning to TRBD2. J lost 3 bases, V lost 0 bases, and 4 bases had no gene match. CDR3 length: 16 amino acids. CDR1 is MRHNA and CDR2 is SNTAGT in the germline V gene.

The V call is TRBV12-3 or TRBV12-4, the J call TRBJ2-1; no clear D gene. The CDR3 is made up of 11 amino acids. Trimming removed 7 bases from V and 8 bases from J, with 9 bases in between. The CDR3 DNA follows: TGTGCCAGCACGGCCGCCCATGAGCAGTTCTTC. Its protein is CASTAAHEQFF.

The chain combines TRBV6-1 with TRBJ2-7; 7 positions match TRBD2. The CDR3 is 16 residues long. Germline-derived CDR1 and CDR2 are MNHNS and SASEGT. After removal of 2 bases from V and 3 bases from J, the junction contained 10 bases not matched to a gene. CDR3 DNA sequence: TGTGCCAGCAGTGAACGGTGGGCTAGCGGAAACTACGAGCAGTACGTC. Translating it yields CASSERWASGNYEQYV.

CDR3 in DNA: TGCGCCAGCAGGGAGACAGGGAACGAGCAGTACTTC. Translated, it gives CASRETGNEQYF. The rearrangement joins TRBV5-1 to TRBJ2-7; 7 bases map to TRBD1. V trimming: 5 bases; J trimming: 5 bases; junction bases outside the gene matches: 4. The germline CDR1 and CDR2 sequences are SGHRS and YFSETQ. The CDR3 runs to 12 residues.

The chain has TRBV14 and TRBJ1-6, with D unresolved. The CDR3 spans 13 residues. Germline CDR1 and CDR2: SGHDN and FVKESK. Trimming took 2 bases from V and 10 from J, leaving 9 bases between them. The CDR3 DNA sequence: TGTGCCAGCAGCCAAACTACCGGGTCACCCCTCCACTTT. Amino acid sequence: CASSQTTGSPLHF.

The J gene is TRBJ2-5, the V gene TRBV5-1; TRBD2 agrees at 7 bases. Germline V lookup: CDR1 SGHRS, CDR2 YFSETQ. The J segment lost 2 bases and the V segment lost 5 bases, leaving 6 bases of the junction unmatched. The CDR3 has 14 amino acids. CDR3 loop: CASRPLGGQETQYF. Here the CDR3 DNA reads TGCGCCAGCAGGCCCCTCGGGGGGCAAGAGACCCAGTACTTC.

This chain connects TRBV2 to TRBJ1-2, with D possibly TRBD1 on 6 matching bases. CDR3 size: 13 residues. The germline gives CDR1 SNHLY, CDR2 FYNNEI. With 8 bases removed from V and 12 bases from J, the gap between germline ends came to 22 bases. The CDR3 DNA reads TGTGCCAGCGGCGACAGGCTCCCACCCTTGGACACCTTC. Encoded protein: CASGDRLPPLDTF.

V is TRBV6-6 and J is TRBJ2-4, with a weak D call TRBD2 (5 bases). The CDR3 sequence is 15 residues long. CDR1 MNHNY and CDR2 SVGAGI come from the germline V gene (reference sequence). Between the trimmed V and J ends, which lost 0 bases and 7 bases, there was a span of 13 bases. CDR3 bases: TGTGCCAGCAGTTACTCGAGCACTCAGCGGAACATTCAGTACTTC. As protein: CASSYSSTQRNIQYF.

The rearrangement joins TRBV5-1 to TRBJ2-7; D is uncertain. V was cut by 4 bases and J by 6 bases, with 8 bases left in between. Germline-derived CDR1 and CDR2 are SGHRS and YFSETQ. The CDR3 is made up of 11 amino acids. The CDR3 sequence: CASSIKGEQYF. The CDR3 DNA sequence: TGCGCCAGCAGCATAAAGGGCGAGCAGTACTTC.

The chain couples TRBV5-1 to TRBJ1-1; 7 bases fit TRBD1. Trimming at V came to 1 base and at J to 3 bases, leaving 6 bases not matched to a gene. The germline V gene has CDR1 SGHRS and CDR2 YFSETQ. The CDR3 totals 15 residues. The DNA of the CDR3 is TGCGCCAGCAGCTTGAGTAGGACAGGAGACACTGAAGCTTTCTTT. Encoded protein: CASSLSRTGDTEAFF.

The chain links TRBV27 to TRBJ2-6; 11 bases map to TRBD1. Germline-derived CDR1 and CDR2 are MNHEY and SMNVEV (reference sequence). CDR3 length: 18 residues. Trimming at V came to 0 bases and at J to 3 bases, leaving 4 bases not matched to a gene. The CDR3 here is CASSLSRTGGSGANVLTF. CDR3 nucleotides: TGTGCCAGCAGTTTATCTCGGACAGGGGGCAGTGGGGCCAACGTCCTGACTTTC.